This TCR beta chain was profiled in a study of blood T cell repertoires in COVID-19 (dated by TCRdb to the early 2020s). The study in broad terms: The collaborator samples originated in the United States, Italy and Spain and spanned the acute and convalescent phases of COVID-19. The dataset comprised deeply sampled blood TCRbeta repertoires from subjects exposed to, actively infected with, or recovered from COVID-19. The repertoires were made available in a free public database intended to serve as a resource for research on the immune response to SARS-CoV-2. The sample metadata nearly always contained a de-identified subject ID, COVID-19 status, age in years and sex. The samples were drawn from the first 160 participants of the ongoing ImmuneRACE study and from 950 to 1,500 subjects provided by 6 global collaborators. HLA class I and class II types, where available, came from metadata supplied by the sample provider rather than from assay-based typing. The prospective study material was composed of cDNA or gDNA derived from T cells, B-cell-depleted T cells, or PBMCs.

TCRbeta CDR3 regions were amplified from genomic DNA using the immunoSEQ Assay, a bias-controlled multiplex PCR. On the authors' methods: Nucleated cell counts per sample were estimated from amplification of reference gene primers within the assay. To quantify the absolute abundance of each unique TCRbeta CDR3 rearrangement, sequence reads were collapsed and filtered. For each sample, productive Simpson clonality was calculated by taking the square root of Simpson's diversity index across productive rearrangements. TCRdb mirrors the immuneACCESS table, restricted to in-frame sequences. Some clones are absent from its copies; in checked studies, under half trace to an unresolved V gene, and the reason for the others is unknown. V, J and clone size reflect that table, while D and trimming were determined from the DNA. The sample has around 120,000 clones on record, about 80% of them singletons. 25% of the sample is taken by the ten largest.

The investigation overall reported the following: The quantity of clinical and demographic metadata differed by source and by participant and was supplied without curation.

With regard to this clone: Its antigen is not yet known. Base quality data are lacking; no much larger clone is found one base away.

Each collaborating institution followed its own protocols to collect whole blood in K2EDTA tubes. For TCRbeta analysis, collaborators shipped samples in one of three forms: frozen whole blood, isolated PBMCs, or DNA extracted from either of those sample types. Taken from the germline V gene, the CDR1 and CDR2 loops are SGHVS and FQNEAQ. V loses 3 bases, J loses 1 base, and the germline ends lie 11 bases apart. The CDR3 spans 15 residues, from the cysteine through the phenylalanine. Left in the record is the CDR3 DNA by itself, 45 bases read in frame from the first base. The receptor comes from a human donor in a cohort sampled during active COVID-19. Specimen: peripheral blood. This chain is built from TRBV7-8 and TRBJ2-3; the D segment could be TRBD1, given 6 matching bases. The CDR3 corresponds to CASSLGAGGTDTQYF. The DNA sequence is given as TGTGCCAGCAGCTTGGGGGCAGGGGGCACAGATACGCAGTATTTT.